This T cell receptor (beta chain) was documented in a study of shared clonotypes between healthy human individuals. The naive CD8 fraction comprised CD45RO-negative cells positively selected for CCR7 and excluded terminally differentiated effector memory CD45RA+ cells. The CDR3 length is 17 residues. V dropped 1 base and J dropped 0 bases, with 13 bases sitting between them. Germline V gene lookup returns CDR1 SGHRS and CDR2 YFSETQ. The table came from immunoSEQ multiplex PCR; TCRdb's copy has only in-frame clones and leaves some out. The top ten clones hold approximately 1% of a sample with 1.5 million to 2.5 million clones, approximately 95% of them seen once.

J is TRBJ1-4 and V is TRBV5-1; D gene uncertain. The receptor's source is a man in his late teens or twenties in good health. Sequencing was carried out using naive CD8+ T cells sorted from blood. The CDR3 coding sequence is TGCGCCAGCAGCTTGCAGTGGCGGGGTGCAACTAATGAAAAACTGTTTTTT. Amino acids: CASSLQWRGATNEKLFF.